The 24 T cell receptor beta chains presented below share a single source sample, sequenced in a study of Ad26.COV2.S vaccination and SARS-CoV-2 variants. Produced via immunoSEQ multiplex PCR; TCRdb's table is partial and in-frame only. This sample has hundreds of thousands of clones; more than 85% occur once, and the top ten carry approximately 5%. Noted treatment: some 20 received Ad26.COV2.S at low or high dose, single or two shots; roughly 5 received placebo; per-sample allocation not given. Material that was analyzed had been drawn on day 63 after the first vaccine or placebo injection. The specimen was peripheral blood, collected in a trial of Ad26.COV2.S vaccine versus placebo. The receptor set was obtained from a person between 18 and 60 years old who received the Ad26.COV2.S COVID-19 vaccine or a placebo.

The CDR3, as DNA: TGTGCCAGCACAGCGGGAGTTTTGGGGACAGATACGCAGTATTTT. Its protein product is CASTAGVLGTDTQYF. J is TRBJ2-3 and V is TRBV7-7, with TRBD2 identical over 8 bases. This CDR3 comprises 15 residues. Trimming cost V 7 bases and J 3 bases; bases outside gene matches: 9. Germline loops: CDR1 SSHAT, CDR2 FNYEAQ (reference sequence).

Only one count was recorded for this clone. This chain links TRBV19 with TRBJ1-3; D is perhaps TRBD1 (6 bases). Looked up from germline, CDR1 is LNHDA and CDR2 is SQIVND (reference sequence). V shed 5 bases and J shed 4 bases, with 15 bases lying between them. CDR3 length: 15 residues. In DNA, the CDR3 is TGTGCCAGTAGTTATGACAGGCTGGCCGGAAACACCATATATTTT. Encoded protein: CASSYDRLAGNTIYF.

This chain connects TRBV29-1 to TRBJ2-2; 10 nucleotides match TRBD1. V gave up 3 bases and J gave up 6 bases; unmatched junction bases: 10. Germline CDR1 is SQVTM and CDR2 is ANQGSEA. The CDR3 is 16 residues long. CDR3 DNA sequence: TGCAGCGTTGAGTACCGGGACAGGGGAAACCCCGGGGAGCTGTTTTTT. It codes for CSVEYRDRGNPGELFF.

On this clone: The same CDR3 arises from other DNA sequences in this sample as well. The chain is built from TRBV19 and TRBJ2-7; TRBD1 agrees at 11 bases. J lost 3 bases, V lost 5 bases, and 6 bases had no gene match. CDR1 and CDR2 from the germline V gene are LNHDA and SQIVND (reference sequence). This CDR3 comprises 15 residues. CDR3 nucleotide sequence: TGTGCCAGTAGTCCAGGACAGGGGGCTGTCTACGAGCAGTACTTC. It codes for CASSPGQGAVYEQYF.

The chain recombines TRBV7-2 with TRBJ2-1; 9 bases fit TRBD2. The junction had 13 bases not matched to a gene; V was cut back by 5 bases and J by 5 bases. In germline, CDR1 is SGHTA, CDR2 FQGNSA. The CDR3 runs 17 residues. The chain's CDR3 is CASSPVGRGGRDNEQFF. The CDR3 nucleotides read TGTGCCAGCAGCCCCGTGGGGCGGGGGGGCCGGGACAATGAGCAGTTCTTC.

The rearrangement uses TRBV27 and TRBJ1-6; weak D call: TRBD1 (5 bases). The V and J ends lost 3 bases and 7 bases respectively, with 10 bases between them. CDR3 size: 14 residues. Looked up from germline, CDR1 is MNHEY and CDR2 is SMNVEV (reference sequence). DNA of the CDR3: TGTGCCAGCAGTTTCGGGCAGGGAAATTCACCCCTCCACTTT. This codes for CASSFGQGNSPLHF.

J is TRBJ2-1 and V is TRBV5-4; 10 bases align to TRBD2. The CDR3 contains 17 residues. After removal of 0 bases from V and 2 bases from J, the junction contained 5 bases not matched to a gene. The germline V gene has CDR1 SGHNT and CDR2 YYREEE (reference sequence). Written as DNA, the CDR3 is TGTGCCAGCAGCTTGGCAGAAGGACTAGCGGCCTACAATGAGCAGTTCTTC. Amino acids: CASSLAEGLAAYNEQFF.

This clone was counted a single time. The V and J genes are TRBV9 and TRBJ2-7; TRBD2 matches at 8 bases. The CDR3 is made up of 14 amino acids. With 3 bases clipped from V and 7 bases from J, the junction kept 9 bases outside the gene matches. In germline, CDR1 is SGDLS, CDR2 YYNGEE. CDR3 sequence (DNA): TGTGCCAGCAGCGCACTCACCGGGGGGGGAGAGCAGTACTTC. Amino acids: CASSALTGGGEQYF.

This rearrangement joins TRBV24-1 to TRBJ2-2, with 11 bases lining up with TRBD2. Trimming cost V 1 base and J 12 bases; bases outside gene matches: 6. The CDR3 sequence is 15 residues long. The germline V gene has CDR1 KGHDR and CDR2 SFDVKD. This CDR3 is CATSDFKLAGEKLFF. The CDR3 DNA reads TGTGCCACCAGTGATTTTAAACTAGCGGGAGAGAAGCTGTTTTTT.

The V gene is TRBV19, the J gene TRBJ1-2, with TRBD1 matching 9 bases. Germline V gene data show CDR1 as LNHDA and CDR2 as SQIVND (reference sequence). This CDR3 region has 15 residues. After removal of 3 bases from V and 7 bases from J, the junction contained 9 bases not matched to a gene. CDR3 residues: CASSIAPTGGGGYTF. In DNA form, the CDR3 reads TGTGCCAGTAGTATTGCCCCTACAGGGGGCGGTGGCTACACCTTC.

V usage is TRBV7-2 and J usage is TRBJ2-4; TRBD1 aligns across 9 bases. This CDR3 contains 15 residues. V lost 4 bases, J lost 4 bases, and 5 bases stayed unmatched. Germline lookup yields CDR1 SGHTA and CDR2 FQGNSA. The CDR3 DNA reads TGTGCCAGCAGCTCCACGACAGGGGGAAAAAACATTCAGTACTTC. This codes for CASSSTTGGKNIQYF.

This clone came up once. This chain links TRBV6-2 or TRBV6-3 with TRBJ2-7; no firm D call. In germline, CDR1 is MNHEY, CDR2 SVGEGT. CDR3 size: 11 residues. The V gene lost 2 bases and the J gene lost 4 bases, with 3 bases spanning the gap. CDR3 amino acids: CASSYLYEQYF. The DNA of the CDR3 is TGTGCCAGCAGTTACCTGTACGAGCAGTACTTC.

This sequence joins TRBV5-8 and TRBJ2-1, with TRBD1 as a possible D gene (6 bases). Trimming cost V 3 bases and J 5 bases, with 12 bases left between them. The germline V gene encodes CDR1 SGHTS and CDR2 YDEGEE. This CDR3 is 14 amino acids long. CDR3 nucleotides: TGTGCCAGCAGCTGGGACATCGAGGACAATGAGCAGTTCTTC. This translates into CASSWDIEDNEQFF. The whole variable domain, remainder taken from reference TRBV5-8 and TRBJ2-1, is EAGVTQSPTHLIKTRGQQATLRCSPISGHTSVYWYQQALGLGLQFLLWYDEGEERNRGNFPPRFSGRQFPNYSSELNVNALELEDSALYLCASSWDIEDNEQFFGPGTRLTVL.

V gene TRBV5-1 combines with J gene TRBJ2-3, with 7 bases that match TRBD2. This CDR3 contains 15 residues. V lost 5 bases, J lost 4 bases, and 10 bases stayed unmatched. Per the germline V gene, CDR1 is SGHRS and CDR2 is YFSETQ. This CDR3 is CASSQDGGSPDTQYF. The CDR3 nucleotides are TGCGCCAGCAGTCAGGACGGCGGGAGCCCAGATACGCAGTATTTT.

Many counts were recorded for this clone. The CDR3 nucleotides read TGTGCCAGCAGCTTAGCGGCTTGGACAGGGAGCAATGAGCAGTTCTTC. Amino acid sequence: CASSLAAWTGSNEQFF. The rearrangement joins TRBV7-6 to TRBJ2-1, with 8 bases aligning to TRBD1. Trimming at V came to 0 bases and at J to 6 bases, leaving 7 bases not matched to a gene. The CDR3 covers 16 residues. CDR1 is SGHVS, CDR2 FNYEAQ, per germline.

The rearrangement joins TRBV15 to TRBJ2-7; D tentatively fits TRBD1 or TRBD2 (7 bases each). Trimming pared 6 bases from V and 0 bases from J, leaving 24 bases between. CDR1 LNHNV and CDR2 YYDKDF come from the germline V gene (reference sequence). There are 18 residues in the CDR3. The CDR3 loop is CATSGEGQFASNSYEQYF. CDR3 DNA: TGTGCCACCAGTGGGGAGGGACAGTTTGCTTCAAACTCCTACGAGCAGTACTTC.

V gene TRBV7-2 combines with J gene TRBJ2-7, with 12 positions matching TRBD1. The germline V gene has CDR1 SGHTA and CDR2 FQGNSA. CDR3 length: 16 residues. V dropped 3 bases and J dropped 3; count of bases not matched to a gene: 6. The chain's CDR3 is CASSFTGTGGNYEQYF. Written as DNA, the CDR3 is TGTGCCAGCAGCTTTACCGGGACAGGGGGCAACTACGAGCAGTACTTC.

The chain uses TRBV29-1 and TRBJ2-3; 14 nucleotides align to TRBD2. CDR1 and CDR2 (germline): SQVTM, ANQGSEA. The CDR3 is 16 residues long. V lost 3 bases to trimming and J lost 6 bases; unmatched junction nucleotides: 8. CDR3 residues: CSVDPGLAGAADTQYF. The CDR3 region has the DNA TGCAGCGTTGACCCGGGACTAGCGGGAGCAGCTGATACGCAGTATTTT.

The CDR3: CASSFTSFSSRYGYTF. CDR3 in DNA: TGTGCCAGCAGTTTTACCAGCTTTTCCTCCCGCTATGGCTACACCTTC. The J gene is TRBJ1-2, the V gene TRBV27; the D is unclear. Germline loops: CDR1 MNHEY, CDR2 SMNVEV (reference sequence). V was trimmed by 3 bases and J by 4 bases, leaving 18 bases between them. The CDR3 is 16 residues long.

CDR3 bases: TGTGCCTGGAGGCAGGACGCAAACAATGAGCAGTTCTTC. This translates into CAWRQDANNEQFF. J is TRBJ2-1 and V is TRBV30, with no clear D. The germline V gene encodes CDR1 GTSNPN and CDR2 SVGIG (reference sequence). V lost 3 bases to trimming and J lost 5 bases, with 11 bases between them. CDR3 length equals 13 residues. The variable domain in full, with the rest retrieved from reference TRBV30 and TRBJ2-1, is SQTIHQWPATLVQPVGSPLSLECTVEGTSNPNLYWYRQAAGRGLQLLFYSVGIGQISSEVPQNLSASRPQDRQFILSSKKLLLSDSGFYLCAWRQDANNEQFFGPGTRLTVL.

The rearrangement joins TRBV29-1 to TRBJ1-1; TRBD1 matches at 9 bases. Trimming at V came to 3 bases and at J to 7 bases, leaving 6 bases not matched to a gene. Germline V lookup: CDR1 SQVTM, CDR2 ANQGSEA. The length of the CDR3 is 13 residues. The CDR3 protein is CSVDGGTGSEAFF. CDR3 DNA sequence: TGCAGCGTTGATGGGGGGACAGGGAGTGAAGCTTTCTTT.

This clone has a handful of counts. This chain uses TRBV18 with TRBJ2-7; 7 bases are shared with TRBD2. J gave up 12 bases and V 2 bases, and 4 bases lay outside the gene matches. The CDR3 sequence is 11 residues long. CDR1 is KGHSH and CDR2 is LQKENI in the germline V gene. In nucleotides, the CDR3 is TGTGCCAGCTCACCAGGGGAGGGCCTGTACTTC. Protein product: CASSPGEGLYF.

This chain links TRBV21-1 with TRBJ1-5; the DNA was not used to check the table's D call, TRBD1. TRBV21-1 is an annotated pseudogene. The CDR3 totals 16 residues. CDR3 nucleotides: TGTGCCAGCAGCAAAGGGCCAGTTTCTAGCAATCAGCCCCAGCATTTT. Translation gives CASSKGPVSSNQPQHF.

The table lists this clone with a count of one. The gene calls are TRBV7-8 and TRBJ2-7; the D gene is possibly TRBD1 (5 bases). V lost 5 bases to trimming and J lost 0 bases, with 11 bases between them. Looked up from germline, CDR1 is SGHVS and CDR2 is FQNEAQ. The CDR3 totals 14 residues. The CDR3 DNA reads TGTGCCAGCAGCCGTGGGGCCTTCTCCTACGAGCAGTACTTC. It specifies CASSRGAFSYEQYF.